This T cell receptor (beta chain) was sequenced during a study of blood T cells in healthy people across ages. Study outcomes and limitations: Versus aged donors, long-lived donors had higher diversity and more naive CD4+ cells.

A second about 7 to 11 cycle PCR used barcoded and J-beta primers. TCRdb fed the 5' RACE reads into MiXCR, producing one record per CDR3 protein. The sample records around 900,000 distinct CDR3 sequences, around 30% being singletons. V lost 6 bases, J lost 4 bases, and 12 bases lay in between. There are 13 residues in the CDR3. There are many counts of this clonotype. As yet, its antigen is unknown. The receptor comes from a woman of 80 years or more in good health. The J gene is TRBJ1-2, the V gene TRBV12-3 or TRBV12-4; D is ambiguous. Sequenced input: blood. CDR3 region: CASRTDGSYGYTF. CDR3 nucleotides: TGTGCCAGCAGAACGGACGGGTCCTATGGCTACACCTTC.